Each of the 18 T cell receptor beta chains below was sequenced from the same sample in a study of shared clonotypes between healthy human individuals. The data were produced by immunoSEQ multiplex PCR, yet TCRdb's version contains in-frame clones alone and is incomplete. The sample records some 680,000 clones, around 73% being singletons. The specimen sequenced was memory CD4+ T cells sorted from blood. Subset of the sample: CD45RA-negative fraction. These receptors were obtained from a woman aged 25 to 39 in good health.

This clone turned up a few times. The chain employs TRBV30 and TRBJ1-6; tentatively, D is TRBD1 (6 bases). The germline CDR1 and CDR2 sequences are GTSNPN and SVGIG (reference sequence). The V end lost 1 base, the J end lost 9 bases, and 7 bases lay between the germline ends. This CDR3 spans 12 amino acids. The CDR3 here is CAWSGGASPLHF. CDR3 nucleotides: TGTGCCTGGAGTGGGGGGGCTTCACCCCTCCACTTT.

This clone was counted a few times. The rearrangement uses TRBV27 and TRBJ2-3; TRBD2 is a possible D gene (7 bases). The germline V gene has CDR1 MNHEY and CDR2 SMNVEV (reference sequence). Trimming took 10 bases from V and 9 from J, leaving 26 bases between them. The CDR3 covers 15 residues. CDR3 amino acids: CATSTPGGGQITQYF. In DNA form, the CDR3 reads TGTGCCACTTCGACCCCGGGAGGCGGACAGATCACGCAGTATTTT.

This chain connects TRBV9 to TRBJ2-1; perhaps TRBD2 as D (5 bases). Trimming took off 0 bases at V and 3 bases at J, with 19 bases between the two ends. The CDR3 runs to 18 residues. Germline CDR1 SGDLS, CDR2 YYNGEE. Written as DNA, the CDR3 is TGTGCCAGCAGCGTAGCTCGGGAAATAATTCCCTTCTACAATGAGCAGTTCTTC. It is translated as CASSVAREIIPFYNEQFF.

In this sample, this clone turned up many times. The chain combines TRBV13 with TRBJ2-7; 7 nucleotides line up with TRBD1. This CDR3 has 15 amino acids. V lost 4 bases and J lost 6; bases outside the gene matches: 12. Germline CDR1 reads PRHDT; CDR2 reads FYEKMQ (reference sequence). In nucleotides, the CDR3 is TGTGCCAGCAGCTCCGCGGCAGGGGGTCTCGGCGAGCAGTACTTC. Its protein is CASSSAAGGLGEQYF.

This clone was recorded many times. This chain uses TRBV4-2 with TRBJ1-2; D is possibly TRBD1 (6 bases). CDR3 length equals 14 residues. Germline V gene lookup returns CDR1 LGHNA and CDR2 YNFKEQ. V dropped 4 bases and J dropped 2 bases, with 11 bases sitting between them. The CDR3 loop reads CASSPDSFNYGYTF. The DNA for the CDR3 is TGTGCCAGCAGCCCGGACAGTTTCAACTATGGCTACACCTTC.

In this sample, this clone turned up a few times. This chain joins TRBV2 and TRBJ1-2; no definite D call. V gave up 0 bases and J gave up 4 bases, with 3 bases separating them. CDR1 and CDR2 from the germline V gene are SNHLY and FYNNEI. The CDR3 loop spans 12 amino acids. The CDR3 bases are TGTGCCAGCAGTGAAGCGCCCTATGGCTACACCTTC. Its protein is CASSEAPYGYTF.

V and J are TRBV28 and TRBJ1-4; unclear D gene. This CDR3 is 12 amino acids long. Deletions cut 7 bases from V and 8 bases from J, with 11 bases between. The germline gives CDR1 MDHEN, CDR2 SYDVKM. The CDR3 reads CASNGVREKLFF. In nucleotides, the CDR3 is TGTGCCAGCAATGGGGTTCGAGAAAAACTGTTTTTT.

The sample holds a few counts of this clone. The CDR3 sequence: CASSPREVTDTQYF. CDR3 coding DNA: TGTGCCAGCTCACCGCGGGAGGTCACAGATACGCAGTATTTT. The genes are TRBV18 and TRBJ2-3; 8 bases match TRBD2. CDR1 is KGHSH and CDR2 is LQKENI in the germline V gene. The CDR3 spans 14 residues. J gave up 2 bases and V 3 bases, and 1 base lay outside the gene matches.

The J gene is TRBJ2-7, the V gene TRBV10-3; TRBD2 aligns across 9 bases. The CDR3 totals 13 residues. V lost 6 bases, J lost 5 bases, and 5 bases stayed unmatched. Germline loops: CDR1 ENHRY, CDR2 SYGVKD. The CDR3 loop reads CAISIAGANEQYF. CDR3 DNA sequence: TGTGCCATCAGCATAGCGGGAGCTAACGAGCAGTACTTC.

This rearrangement joins TRBV5-1 to TRBJ1-1; unclear D gene. This CDR3 spans 14 amino acids. Germline lookup yields CDR1 SGHRS and CDR2 YFSETQ. V shed 4 bases and J shed 6 bases, with 16 bases lying between them. The CDR3 coding sequence is TGCGCCAGCAGCCTCCTACAAGGGAGTTCTGAAGCTTTCTTT. Translating gives CASSLLQGSSEAFF.

The V and J genes are TRBV10-2 and TRBJ1-2; D unclear. Trimming removed 5 bases from V and 3 bases from J, with 7 bases in between. The CDR3 runs to 12 residues. Per germline, CDR1 WSHSY and CDR2 SAAADI. CDR3 sequence reads: CASSREDYGYTF. CDR3 DNA sequence: TGCGCCAGCAGTCGGGAGGACTATGGCTACACCTTC.

The chain employs TRBV5-1 and TRBJ2-7; no reliable D call. Germline V gene sequence: CDR1 SGHRS, CDR2 YFSETQ. The CDR3 is 16 residues long. V lost 0 bases and J 5 bases, leaving 18 bases between the germline ends. The CDR3 protein is CASSLDGSEVADEQYF. The CDR3 coding sequence is TGCGCCAGCAGCTTGGATGGCAGTGAGGTAGCCGACGAGCAGTACTTC.

This chain uses TRBV5-5 with TRBJ2-1; maybe TRBD1 (6 bases). The germline CDR1 and CDR2 sequences are SGHKS and YYEKEE (reference sequence). The CDR3 contains 15 residues. Trimming removed 1 base from V and 0 bases from J, with 8 bases in between. CDR3 nucleotides: TGTGCCAGCAGCTTGACAGGGAACTCCTACAATGAGCAGTTCTTC. Translating gives CASSLTGNSYNEQFF. The full variable domain, in which reference TRBV5-5 and TRBJ2-1 provide the parts outside the CDR3, is DAGVTQSPTHLIKTRGQQVTLRCSPISGHKSVSWYQQVLGQGPQFIFQYYEKEERGRGNFPDRFSARQFPNYSSELNVNALLLGDSALYLCASSLTGNSYNEQFFGPGTRLTVL.

As concerns this clone: Other nucleotide sequences in the sample specify the same CDR3. V usage is TRBV5-1 and J usage is TRBJ2-3; 9 bases are shared with TRBD1. V shed 4 bases and J 2 bases; nucleotides not matched to a gene: 5. Germline loops: CDR1 SGHRS, CDR2 YFSETQ. The CDR3 runs 15 residues. The CDR3, as DNA: TGCGCCAGCAGCCCCGGGGACAGGGACACAGATACGCAGTATTTT. Translated: CASSPGDRDTDTQYF.

CDR3 in amino acids: CASSLSPGEFYGYTF. Here the CDR3 DNA reads TGTGCCAGCAGTTTATCGCCAGGGGAATTCTATGGCTACACCTTC. The rearrangement uses TRBV28 and TRBJ1-2, with D perhaps matching TRBD1 (6 bases). V gave up 1 base and J gave up 4 bases, with 13 bases separating them. Germline V lookup: CDR1 MDHEN, CDR2 SYDVKM. The CDR3 runs 15 residues.

As for this clone: Germline is not matched at one junction end, which may reflect a read error. V and J are TRBV6-4 and TRBJ2-7; 8 bases map to TRBD1. CDR3 length equals 12 residues. Germline-derived CDR1 and CDR2 are MRHNA and SNTAGT. The CDR3 DNA reads TGTGCCAGCAGTGACTCCGGGACAGGCGGGAACTTC. It translates to CASSDSGTGGNF.

The CDR3 loop reads CASSDRTGNTEAFF. The CDR3 region has the DNA TGTGCCAGCAGTGATAGGACAGGTAACACTGAAGCTTTCTTT. The V and J genes are TRBV27 and TRBJ1-1; 7 bases are a match to TRBD1. After removal of 5 bases from V and 2 bases from J, the junction contained 5 bases not matched to a gene. The CDR3 extends over 14 amino acids. The germline V gene has CDR1 MNHEY and CDR2 SMNVEV (reference sequence).

This chain connects TRBV6-6 to TRBJ2-3, with D tentatively TRBD1 (6 bases). Germline V gene data show CDR1 as MNHNY and CDR2 as SVGAGI (reference sequence). This CDR3 comprises 15 residues. Deletions cut 5 bases from V and 1 base from J, with 13 bases between. This chain's CDR3 is CASSGPGTRTDTQYF. CDR3 bases: TGTGCCAGCAGTGGACCCGGGACACGCACAGATACGCAGTATTTT.